A selection of T cell receptor beta chains follows, all from one sample in a study of T cell responses to AZD1222 COVID-19 vaccine. Produced via immunoSEQ multiplex PCR; TCRdb's table is partial and in-frame only. This table holds 150,000 to 200,000 clones, approximately 90% found once. The sequencing used peripheral blood, collected 28 days after the second dose of the MenACWY control vaccine. Source of these receptors: an adult who received the MenACWY meningococcal vaccine as a control. The CDR3 runs from the conserved cysteine through the conserved F or W. Fields, in order: clone size, V gene, D gene, J gene, CDR3 protein, CDR3 DNA. D genes are given only for firm matches. Expanded clones get a size class; other rows say once, few or many, or leave the size out.

clone size: -
V gene: TRBV7-9
D gene: -
J gene: TRBJ2-5
CDR3 protein: CASRVAAETQYF
CDR3 DNA: TGTGCCAGCAGGGTGGCAGCAGAGACCCAGTACTTC

clone size: -
V gene: TRBV3-1/TRBV3-2
D gene: TRBD1
J gene: TRBJ1-5
CDR3 protein: CASSATRDREVQPQHF
CDR3 DNA: TGTGCCAGCAGCGCTACCCGGGACAGGGAGGTTCAGCCCCAGCATTTT

clone size: -
V gene: TRBV6-5
D gene: -
J gene: TRBJ1-1
CDR3 protein: CASSITGLGVTEAFF
CDR3 DNA: TGTGCCAGCAGTATCACGGGGCTCGGGGTGACTGAAGCTTTCTTT

clone size: -
V gene: TRBV27
D gene: TRBD2
J gene: TRBJ2-1
CDR3 protein: CASSLGGRGKQFF
CDR3 DNA: TGTGCCAGCAGTTTGGGGGGGAGGGGAAAGCAGTTCTTC

clone size: -
V gene: TRBV4-1
D gene: -
J gene: TRBJ2-7
CDR3 protein: CASSQPHREQYF
CDR3 DNA: TGCGCCAGCAGCCAACCGCACCGGGAGCAGTACTTC

clone size: -
V gene: TRBV6-5
D gene: -
J gene: TRBJ1-1
CDR3 protein: CASSYSRRAEAFF
CDR3 DNA: TGTGCCAGCAGTTACTCGCGGAGGGCTGAAGCTTTCTTT

clone size: -
V gene: TRBV13
D gene: -
J gene: TRBJ2-5
CDR3 protein: CATTVGRGRETQYF
CDR3 DNA: TGTGCCACCACGGTGGGCAGGGGCAGGGAGACCCAGTACTTC

clone size: -
V gene: TRBV27
D gene: -
J gene: TRBJ1-4
CDR3 protein: CASSFGSEATTNEKLFF
CDR3 DNA: TGTGCCAGCAGTTTTGGATCCGAAGCGACAACTAATGAAAAACTGTTTTTT

clone size: -
V gene: TRBV3-1/TRBV3-2
D gene: -
J gene: TRBJ1-4
CDR3 protein: CASSQGSLILTNEKLFF
CDR3 DNA: TGTGCCAGCAGCCAAGGATCCCTTATTTTAACTAATGAAAAACTGTTTTTT

clone size: -
V gene: TRBV2
D gene: -
J gene: TRBJ2-5
CDR3 protein: CASTQNRGETQYF
CDR3 DNA: TGTGCCAGCACCCAAAATAGGGGGGAGACCCAGTACTTC

clone size: once
V gene: TRBV30
D gene: -
J gene: TRBJ2-1
CDR3 protein: CAWSRYNEQFF
CDR3 DNA: TGTGCCTGGAGTAGGTACAATGAGCAGTTCTTC

clone size: -
V gene: TRBV24-1
D gene: -
J gene: TRBJ2-1
CDR3 protein: CATSAAGRDEQFF
CDR3 DNA: TGTGCCACCAGTGCCGCGGGCCGCGATGAGCAGTTCTTC

clone size: -
V gene: TRBV7-2
D gene: -
J gene: TRBJ1-5
CDR3 protein: CASSLVGSHQPQHF
CDR3 DNA: TGTGCCAGCAGCTTAGTGGGATCCCATCAGCCCCAGCATTTT

clone size: -
V gene: TRBV4-3
D gene: -
J gene: TRBJ1-1
CDR3 protein: CASSQDRRTEAFF
CDR3 DNA: TGCGCCAGCAGCCAAGATCGGCGCACTGAAGCTTTCTTT

clone size: once
V gene: TRBV5-1
D gene: TRBD1
J gene: TRBJ2-7
CDR3 protein: CASSLVLGTGGLSESYEQYF
CDR3 DNA: TGCGCCAGCAGCTTGGTCCTCGGGACAGGGGGACTCTCGGAATCCTACGAGCAGTACTTC

clone size: -
V gene: TRBV9
D gene: -
J gene: TRBJ2-7
CDR3 protein: CASSVGGDSYEQYF
CDR3 DNA: TGTGCCAGCAGCGTAGGCGGCGACTCCTACGAGCAGTACTTC

clone size: few
V gene: TRBV6-4
D gene: -
J gene: TRBJ1-2
CDR3 protein: CAIPGSYGYTF
CDR3 DNA: TGTGCCATTCCCGGTTCTTATGGCTACACCTTC

clone size: -
V gene: TRBV20-1
D gene: -
J gene: TRBJ1-1
CDR3 protein: CSARQDTEAFF
CDR3 DNA: TGCAGTGCAAGACAGGATACTGAAGCTTTCTTT

clone size: -
V gene: TRBV19
D gene: -
J gene: TRBJ2-1
CDR3 protein: CASSIGLAEQFF
CDR3 DNA: TGTGCCAGTAGTATAGGCCTAGCGGAGCAGTTCTTC

clone size: -
V gene: TRBV30
D gene: -
J gene: TRBJ1-4
CDR3 protein: CGVSGNEKLFF
CDR3 DNA: TGCGGGGTATCGGGTAATGAAAAACTGTTTTTT

clone size: once
V gene: TRBV28
D gene: -
J gene: TRBJ2-5
CDR3 protein: CASSLKETQYF
CDR3 DNA: TGTGCCAGCAGTTTAAAGGAGACCCAGTACTTC

clone size: -
V gene: TRBV6-5
D gene: -
J gene: TRBJ1-3
CDR3 protein: CATGDAGRGNTIYF
CDR3 DNA: TGTGCCACAGGGGATGCGGGGCGAGGAAACACCATATATTTT

clone size: -
V gene: TRBV29-1
D gene: -
J gene: TRBJ1-1
CDR3 protein: CSVERDMNTEAFF
CDR3 DNA: TGCAGCGTGGAGAGAGACATGAACACTGAAGCTTTCTTT

clone size: once
V gene: TRBV6-6
D gene: -
J gene: TRBJ2-7
CDR3 protein: CASSYSTGPYEQYF
CDR3 DNA: TGTGCCAGCAGTTACTCGACCGGGCCCTACGAGCAGTACTTC

clone size: few
V gene: TRBV5-1
D gene: -
J gene: TRBJ1-2
CDR3 protein: CASREASYGYTF
CDR3 DNA: TGCGCCAGCAGGGAGGCCAGCTATGGCTACACCTTC

clone size: -
V gene: TRBV5-1
D gene: -
J gene: TRBJ1-4
CDR3 protein: CASSLWGTNEKLFF
CDR3 DNA: TGCGCCAGCAGCTTGTGGGGAACTAATGAAAAACTGTTTTTT

clone size: -
V gene: TRBV2
D gene: -
J gene: TRBJ2-3
CDR3 protein: CASRETRDVVRQYF
CDR3 DNA: TGTGCCAGCAGGGAGACACGGGACGTGGTTAGGCAGTATTTT

clone size: -
V gene: TRBV19
D gene: -
J gene: TRBJ1-4
CDR3 protein: CASSIWRDEKLFF
CDR3 DNA: TGTGCCAGTAGTATCTGGCGGGATGAAAAACTGTTTTTT

clone size: -
V gene: TRBV19
D gene: -
J gene: TRBJ1-1
CDR3 protein: CASSMTGQGFTEAFF
CDR3 DNA: TGTGCCAGTAGTATGACTGGGCAGGGGTTCACTGAAGCTTTCTTT

clone size: -
V gene: TRBV3-1/TRBV3-2
D gene: TRBD2
J gene: TRBJ2-2
CDR3 protein: CASSQAAVAGGAGTGELFF
CDR3 DNA: TGTGCCAGCAGCCAAGCGGCGGTAGCGGGAGGGGCGGGCACCGGGGAGCTGTTTTTT

clone size: -
V gene: TRBV2
D gene: TRBD1
J gene: TRBJ2-1
CDR3 protein: CASMPGQAYHNEQFF
CDR3 DNA: TGTGCCAGTATGCCTGGACAGGCATACCACAATGAGCAGTTCTTC

clone size: -
V gene: TRBV11-3
D gene: -
J gene: TRBJ2-7
CDR3 protein: CASSLGVAGEQYF
CDR3 DNA: TGTGCCAGCAGCTTAGGCGTGGCGGGGGAGCAGTACTTC

clone size: once
V gene: TRBV14
D gene: -
J gene: TRBJ2-7
CDR3 protein: CASSQDISLSYEQYF
CDR3 DNA: TGTGCCAGCAGCCAAGATATTTCACTCTCCTACGAGCAGTACTTC

clone size: -
V gene: TRBV21-1
D gene: -
J gene: TRBJ1-4
CDR3 protein: CASITGGTQKLFF
CDR3 DNA: TGTGCCAGCATAACAGGGGGCACCCAGAAACTGTTTTTT

clone size: -
V gene: TRBV7-2
D gene: TRBD2
J gene: TRBJ2-7
CDR3 protein: CASSLTSGSAPYEQYF
CDR3 DNA: TGTGCCAGCAGCTTAACTAGCGGGAGCGCGCCCTACGAGCAGTACTTC

clone size: -
V gene: TRBV2
D gene: -
J gene: TRBJ1-5
CDR3 protein: CAAGNYSNQPQHF
CDR3 DNA: TGTGCCGCGGGTAACTATAGCAATCAGCCCCAGCATTTT

clone size: few
V gene: TRBV21-1
D gene: -
J gene: TRBJ1-6
CDR3 protein: CASIPRGQASYNSPLHF
CDR3 DNA: TGTGCCAGCATCCCTAGAGGACAGGCCAGTTATAATTCACCCCTCCACTTT

clone size: -
V gene: TRBV10-3
D gene: -
J gene: TRBJ2-5
CDR3 protein: CATATRDGETQYF
CDR3 DNA: TGTGCCACTGCGACTCGGGACGGGGAGACCCAGTACTTC

clone size: -
V gene: TRBV30
D gene: -
J gene: TRBJ1-6
CDR3 protein: CAWRLALGNSPLHF
CDR3 DNA: TGTGCCTGGAGGTTGGCCCTTGGTAATTCACCCCTCCACTTT

clone size: -
V gene: TRBV19
D gene: -
J gene: TRBJ2-7
CDR3 protein: CASSIGGSAYEQYF
CDR3 DNA: TGTGCCAGTAGTATAGGTGGGTCAGCCTACGAGCAGTACTTC

clone size: -
V gene: TRBV28
D gene: TRBD1
J gene: TRBJ1-1
CDR3 protein: CASSSPGQGPFF
CDR3 DNA: TGTGCCAGCAGTTCACCCGGACAGGGGCCTTTCTTT

clone size: few
V gene: TRBV5-1
D gene: TRBD2
J gene: TRBJ2-7
CDR3 protein: CASSLESGAGYEQYF
CDR3 DNA: TGCGCCAGCAGCTTGGAGAGCGGGGCGGGTTACGAGCAGTACTTC

clone size: -
V gene: TRBV20-1
D gene: -
J gene: TRBJ2-3
CDR3 protein: CSASGTGPPRVTQYF
CDR3 DNA: TGCAGTGCTAGTGGAACGGGACCACCGAGGGTTACGCAGTATTTT

clone size: -
V gene: TRBV7-2
D gene: -
J gene: TRBJ2-1
CDR3 protein: CASSSGVRYNEQFF
CDR3 DNA: TGTGCCAGCAGCTCCGGAGTACGGTACAATGAGCAGTTCTTC

clone size: -
V gene: TRBV29-1
D gene: -
J gene: TRBJ1-2
CDR3 protein: CSAALAGGGYTF
CDR3 DNA: TGCAGCGCCGCCCTCGCGGGGGGGGGCTACACCTTC

clone size: -
V gene: TRBV19
D gene: -
J gene: TRBJ1-5
CDR3 protein: CASSIGRNQPQHF
CDR3 DNA: TGTGCCAGTAGTATAGGACGCAATCAGCCCCAGCATTTT

clone size: -
V gene: TRBV30
D gene: -
J gene: TRBJ1-2
CDR3 protein: CAWRVSYGYTF
CDR3 DNA: TGTGCCTGGAGGGTCTCTTATGGCTACACCTTC

clone size: -
V gene: TRBV27
D gene: -
J gene: TRBJ2-7
CDR3 protein: CASSLGDRSLKQYF
CDR3 DNA: TGTGCCAGCAGTTTGGGCGATAGGTCCTTAAAGCAGTACTTC

clone size: -
V gene: TRBV29-1
D gene: TRBD2
J gene: TRBJ2-3
CDR3 protein: CSVEASGSLYTQYF
CDR3 DNA: TGCAGCGTTGAAGCCAGCGGGAGCCTCTATACGCAGTATTTT

clone size: -
V gene: TRBV3-1/TRBV3-2
D gene: TRBD1
J gene: TRBJ2-7
CDR3 protein: CASSRDRGASYEQYF
CDR3 DNA: TGTGCCAGCAGCCGCGACAGGGGGGCGTCCTACGAGCAGTACTTC

clone size: -
V gene: TRBV11-3
D gene: -
J gene: TRBJ1-3
CDR3 protein: CASSLRPDVGNTIYF
CDR3 DNA: TGTGCCAGCAGCTTACGGCCAGACGTAGGAAACACCATATATTTT

clone size: -
V gene: TRBV27
D gene: TRBD2
J gene: TRBJ2-7
CDR3 protein: CASSYASWGGRDEQYF
CDR3 DNA: TGTGCCAGCAGTTACGCTTCTTGGGGAGGGCGGGACGAGCAGTACTTC

clone size: -
V gene: TRBV10-3
D gene: -
J gene: TRBJ1-2
CDR3 protein: CAISESVTYGYTF
CDR3 DNA: TGTGCCATCAGTGAGTCCGTGACCTATGGCTACACCTTC

clone size: -
V gene: TRBV19
D gene: -
J gene: TRBJ2-6
CDR3 protein: CASSISAGSGANVLTF
CDR3 DNA: TGTGCCAGTAGTATTTCCGCAGGCTCTGGGGCCAACGTCCTGACTTTC

clone size: -
V gene: TRBV29-1
D gene: -
J gene: TRBJ2-7
CDR3 protein: CSGAVLGSGYEQYF
CDR3 DNA: TGCAGCGGGGCGGTTCTTGGGTCCGGCTACGAGCAGTACTTC

clone size: -
V gene: TRBV29-1
D gene: -
J gene: TRBJ1-2
CDR3 protein: CSVSSRAEGYTF
CDR3 DNA: TGCAGCGTGTCCTCGAGGGCAGAGGGCTACACCTTC

clone size: -
V gene: TRBV19
D gene: -
J gene: TRBJ2-7
CDR3 protein: CASSISVSSPYEQYF
CDR3 DNA: TGTGCCAGTAGTATCTCGGTTTCATCCCCCTACGAGCAGTACTTC

clone size: -
V gene: TRBV27
D gene: -
J gene: TRBJ2-1
CDR3 protein: CASSPTERRYNEQFF
CDR3 DNA: TGTGCCAGCAGCCCGACCGAGCGGAGATACAATGAGCAGTTCTTC

clone size: -
V gene: TRBV19
D gene: -
J gene: TRBJ1-2
CDR3 protein: CASRFLSGVGYTF
CDR3 DNA: TGTGCCAGTAGATTCCTATCGGGCGTTGGCTACACCTTC

clone size: -
V gene: TRBV15
D gene: -
J gene: TRBJ2-1
CDR3 protein: CATSRERLGENEQFF
CDR3 DNA: TGTGCCACCAGCAGAGAAAGGTTAGGGGAGAATGAGCAGTTCTTC